Reported below is one T cell receptor (beta chain). Antigen: not known. This sample was taken from a study of cytomegalovirus exposure and HLA in healthy donors. Whole-study findings and limits: An assumption of roughly uniform sequencing depth across donors underlay the presence/absence analyses. Later analysis identified 15,000 to 20,000 TCR beta sequences associated with HLA alleles, using a false discovery rate threshold of 0.05.

This CDR3 is 13 amino acids long. V was cut by 6 bases and J by 5 bases, with 13 bases left in between. Germline V gene sequence: CDR1 MDHEN, CDR2 SYDVKM. Primers included in the PCR were 60 Vbeta and 13 Jbeta primers. The protocol was immunoSEQ multiplex PCR, while the TCRdb copy is restricted to in-frame clones and leaves out a portion. The table includes about 59,000 clones, 70% to 90% detected once. The rearrangement uses TRBV28 and TRBJ1-2, with D perhaps TRBD1 (6 bases). The sequenced sample consisted of PBMCs. The source is a man aged 25 to 40 in good health and CMV-seropositive. In DNA, the CDR3 is TGTGCCAGCAGCCCCGGGACAAAATATGGCTACACCTTC. Translation gives CASSPGTKYGYTF.